The present T cell receptor (beta chain) was sequenced within a study of blood T cell repertoires in COVID-19. Study background: Sources were T cells, B-cell-depleted T cells, or PBMCs; the material itself was cDNA or gDNA.

Participants' own reports of clinical history determined their cohort assignment. Resolution of symptoms, clearance, or two negative PCRs was present in recovered Cohort 3 donors. Deletions cut 1 base from V and 5 bases from J, with 8 bases between. The CDR3 has 13 residues. The germline CDR1 and CDR2 sequences are LGHDT and YNNKEL (reference sequence). TCRdb keeps only in-frame clones here, not all; method: immunoSEQ multiplex PCR. The sample carries over 250,000 clones, roughly 86% recorded once. The clonotype originates from a woman under 30 who had recovered from COVID-19. Sequencing input: PBMCs or T cells enriched from blood (not recorded which). The chain uses TRBV3-1 (or the pseudogene TRBV3-2) and TRBJ1-1; D remains unclear. This CDR3 reads CASSQARRTEAFF. The CDR3 DNA is TGTGCCAGCAGCCAAGCTAGGCGAACTGAAGCTTTCTTT.